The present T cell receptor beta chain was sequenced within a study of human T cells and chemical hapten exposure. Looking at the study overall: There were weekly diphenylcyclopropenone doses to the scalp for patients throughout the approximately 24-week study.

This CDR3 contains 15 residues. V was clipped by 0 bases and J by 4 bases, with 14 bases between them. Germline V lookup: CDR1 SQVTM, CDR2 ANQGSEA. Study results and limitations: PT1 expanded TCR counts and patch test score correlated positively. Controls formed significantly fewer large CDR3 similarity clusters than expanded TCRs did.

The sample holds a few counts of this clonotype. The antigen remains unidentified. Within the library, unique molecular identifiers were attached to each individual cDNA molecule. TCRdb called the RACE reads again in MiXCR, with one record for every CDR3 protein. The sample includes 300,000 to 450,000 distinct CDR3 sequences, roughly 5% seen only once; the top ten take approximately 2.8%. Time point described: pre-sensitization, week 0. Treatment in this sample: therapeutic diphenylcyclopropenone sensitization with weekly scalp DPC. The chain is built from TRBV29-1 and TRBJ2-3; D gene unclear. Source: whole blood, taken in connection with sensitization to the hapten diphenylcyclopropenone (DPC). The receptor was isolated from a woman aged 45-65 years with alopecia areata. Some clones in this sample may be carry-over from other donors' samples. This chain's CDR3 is CSVEERTEESDTQYF. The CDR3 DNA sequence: TGCAGCGTTGAAGAAAGGACCGAGGAATCAGATACGCAGTATTTT.